The present entry profiles one T cell receptor beta chain with its context. Antigen unknown. PCR was performed using 60 Vbeta and 13 Jbeta primers. TCRdb's copy holds only in-frame clones and misses some; the assay was immunoSEQ multiplex PCR. This sample yields about 130,000 clones, of which 82% are seen a single time; 11% belongs to the top ten. The sample is drawn from a study of cytomegalovirus exposure and HLA in healthy donors. Notes on the study in general: The study put 150 to 200 TCR beta chains on its list as cytomegalovirus-associated.

Germline V gene sequence: CDR1 SEHNR, CDR2 FQNEAQ (reference sequence). CDR3 length equals 15 residues. Between the trimmed V and J ends, which lost 1 base and 7 bases, there was a span of 14 bases. The sequencing input was PBMCs. The chain couples TRBV7-9 to TRBJ2-4; tentative D call: TRBD1 (6 bases). The source is a male donor in good health and CMV-seropositive. The CDR3 is CASSLDPGQLNIQYF. The CDR3 bases are TGTGCCAGCAGCTTAGATCCGGGACAATTGAACATTCAGTACTTC.